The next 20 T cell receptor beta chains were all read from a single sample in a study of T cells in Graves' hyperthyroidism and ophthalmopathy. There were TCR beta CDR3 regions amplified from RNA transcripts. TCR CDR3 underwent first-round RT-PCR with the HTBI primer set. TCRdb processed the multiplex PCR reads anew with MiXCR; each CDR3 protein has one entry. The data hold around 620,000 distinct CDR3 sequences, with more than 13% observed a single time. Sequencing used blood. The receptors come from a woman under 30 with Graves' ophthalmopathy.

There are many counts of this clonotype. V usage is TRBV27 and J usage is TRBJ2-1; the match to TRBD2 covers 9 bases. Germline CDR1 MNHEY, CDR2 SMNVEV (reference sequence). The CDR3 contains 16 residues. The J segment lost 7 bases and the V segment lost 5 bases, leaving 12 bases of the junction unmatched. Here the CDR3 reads CASSPNPAGGRNEQFF. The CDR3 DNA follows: TGTGCCAGCAGTCCGAACCCAGCGGGAGGACGGAATGAGCAGTTCTTC.

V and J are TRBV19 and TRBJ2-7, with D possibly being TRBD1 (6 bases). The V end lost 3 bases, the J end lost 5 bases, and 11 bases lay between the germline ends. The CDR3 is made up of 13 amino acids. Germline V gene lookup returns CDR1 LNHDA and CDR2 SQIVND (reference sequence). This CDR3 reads CASSMGTFNEQYF. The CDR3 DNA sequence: TGTGCCAGTAGTATGGGGACATTTAACGAGCAGTACTTC. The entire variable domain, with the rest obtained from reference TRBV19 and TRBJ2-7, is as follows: DGGITQSPKYLFRKEGQNVTLSCEQNLNHDAMYWYRQDPGQGLRLIYYSQIVNDFQKGDIAEGYSVSREKKESFPLTVTSAQKNPTAFYLCASSMGTFNEQYFGPGTRLTVT.

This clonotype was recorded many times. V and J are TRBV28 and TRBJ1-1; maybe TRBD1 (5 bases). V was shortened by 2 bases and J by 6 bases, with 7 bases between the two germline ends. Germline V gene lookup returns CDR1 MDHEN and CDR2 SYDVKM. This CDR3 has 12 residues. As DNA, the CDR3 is TGTGCCAGCAGTTTACTGACAGCTGAAGCTTTCTTT. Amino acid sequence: CASSLLTAEAFF. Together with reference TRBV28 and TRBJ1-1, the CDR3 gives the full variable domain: DVKVTQSSRYLVKRTGEKVFLECVQDMDHENMFWYRQDPGLGLRLIYFSYDVKMKEKGDIPEGYSVSREKKERFSLILESASTNQTSMYLCASSLLTAEAFFGQGTRLTVV.

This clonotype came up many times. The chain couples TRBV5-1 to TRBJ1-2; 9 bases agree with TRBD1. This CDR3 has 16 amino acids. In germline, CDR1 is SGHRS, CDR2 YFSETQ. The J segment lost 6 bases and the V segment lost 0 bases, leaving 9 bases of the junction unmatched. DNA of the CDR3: TGCGCCAGCAGCTTGGAAGTTGGAGACAGGGGGAATGGCTACACCTTC. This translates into CASSLEVGDRGNGYTF.

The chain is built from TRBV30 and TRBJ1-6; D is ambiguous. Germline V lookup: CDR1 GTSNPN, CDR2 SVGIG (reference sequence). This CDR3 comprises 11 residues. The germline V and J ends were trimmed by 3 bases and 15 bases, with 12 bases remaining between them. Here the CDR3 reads CAWSDYTGLHF. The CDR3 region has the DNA TGTGCCTGGAGCGACTATACGGGCCTCCACTTT.

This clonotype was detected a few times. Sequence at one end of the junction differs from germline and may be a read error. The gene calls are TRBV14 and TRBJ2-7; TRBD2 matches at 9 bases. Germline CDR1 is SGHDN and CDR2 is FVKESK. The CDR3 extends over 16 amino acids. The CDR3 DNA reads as TGTACCAGCAGCCAAAGTCGCCTAGCGGGGCCCTACGAGCAGTACTTC. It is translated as CTSSQSRLAGPYEQYF. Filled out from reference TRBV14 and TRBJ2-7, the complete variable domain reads EAGVTQFPSHSVIEKGQTVTLRCDPISGHDNLYWYRRVMGKEIKFLLHFVKESKQDESGMPNNRFLAERTGGTYSTLKVQPAELEDSGVYFCTSSQSRLAGPYEQYFGPGTRLTVT.

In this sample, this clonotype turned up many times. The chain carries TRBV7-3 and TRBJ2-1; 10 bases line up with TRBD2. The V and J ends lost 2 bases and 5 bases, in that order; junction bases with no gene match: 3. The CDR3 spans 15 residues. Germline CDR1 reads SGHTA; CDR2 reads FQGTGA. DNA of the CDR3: TGTGCCAGCAGCTTAGAGGGACTAGCGAACAATGAGCAGTTCTTC. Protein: CASSLEGLANNEQFF.

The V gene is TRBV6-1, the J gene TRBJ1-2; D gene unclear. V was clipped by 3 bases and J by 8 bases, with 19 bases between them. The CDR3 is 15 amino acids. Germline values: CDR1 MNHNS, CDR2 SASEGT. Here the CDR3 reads CASSDRIGVFGGYTF. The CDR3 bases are TGTGCCAGCAGTGATCGGATAGGAGTCTTCGGAGGCTACACCTTC.

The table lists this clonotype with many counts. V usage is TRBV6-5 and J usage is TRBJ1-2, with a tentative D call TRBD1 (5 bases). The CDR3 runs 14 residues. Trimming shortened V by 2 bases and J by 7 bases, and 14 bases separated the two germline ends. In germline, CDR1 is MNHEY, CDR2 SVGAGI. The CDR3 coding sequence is TGTGCCAGCAGTTACGGGGGTGATGGTTCTGGCTACACCTTC. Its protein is CASSYGGDGSGYTF.

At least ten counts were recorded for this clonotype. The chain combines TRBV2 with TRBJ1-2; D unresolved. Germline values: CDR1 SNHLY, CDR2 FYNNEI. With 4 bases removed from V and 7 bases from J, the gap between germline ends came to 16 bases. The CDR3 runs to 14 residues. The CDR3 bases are TGTGCCAGCAGTGTTACCGGCCGCACTGGTGGCTACACCTTC. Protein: CASSVTGRTGGYTF. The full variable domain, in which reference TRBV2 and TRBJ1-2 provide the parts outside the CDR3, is EPEVTQTPSHQVTQMGQEVILRCVPISNHLYFYWYRQILGQKVEFLVSFYNNEISEKSEIFDDQFSVERPDGSNFTLKIRSTKLEDSAMYFCASSVTGRTGGYTFGSGTRLTVV.

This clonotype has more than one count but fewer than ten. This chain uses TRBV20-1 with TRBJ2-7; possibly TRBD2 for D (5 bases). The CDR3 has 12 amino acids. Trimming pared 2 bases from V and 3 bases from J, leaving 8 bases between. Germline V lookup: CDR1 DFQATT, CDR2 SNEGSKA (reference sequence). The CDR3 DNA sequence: TGCAGTGCTAGAAGGGAGAACTACGAGCAGTACTTC. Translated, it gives CSARRENYEQYF.

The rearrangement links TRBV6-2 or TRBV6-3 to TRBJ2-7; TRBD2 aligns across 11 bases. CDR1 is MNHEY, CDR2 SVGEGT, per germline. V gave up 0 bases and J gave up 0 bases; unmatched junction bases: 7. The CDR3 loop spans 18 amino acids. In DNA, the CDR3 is TGTGCCAGCAGTTACTCGACTAGCGGGATTAGAAGCTCCTACGAGCAGTACTTC. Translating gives CASSYSTSGIRSSYEQYF.

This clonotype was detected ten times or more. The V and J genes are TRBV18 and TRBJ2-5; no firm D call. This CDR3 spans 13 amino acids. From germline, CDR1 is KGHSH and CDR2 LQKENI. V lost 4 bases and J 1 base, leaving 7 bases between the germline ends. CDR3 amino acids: CASSQSLQETQYF. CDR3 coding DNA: TGTGCCAGCTCACAAAGCCTCCAAGAGACCCAGTACTTC.

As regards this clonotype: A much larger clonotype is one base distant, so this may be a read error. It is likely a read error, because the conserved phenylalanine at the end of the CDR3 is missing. The CDR3 here is CASSLDLGGYTL. CDR3 sequence (DNA): TGTGCCAGCAGTTTGGACTTGGGTGGCTACACCCTC. V and J are TRBV2 and TRBJ1-2; D is ambiguous. The CDR3 extends over 12 amino acids. V was pared by 5 bases and J by 7 bases, with 11 bases between. Germline CDR1 and CDR2: SNHLY and FYNNEI.

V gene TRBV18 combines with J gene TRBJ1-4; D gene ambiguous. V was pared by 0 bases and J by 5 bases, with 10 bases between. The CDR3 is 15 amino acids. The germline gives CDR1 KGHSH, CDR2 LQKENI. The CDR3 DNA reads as TGTGCCAGCTCACCACCCAGTGCCAGAAATGAAAAACTGTTTTTT. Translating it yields CASSPPSARNEKLFF. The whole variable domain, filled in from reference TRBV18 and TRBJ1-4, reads NAGVMQNPRHLVRRRGQEARLRCSPMKGHSHVYWYRQLPEEGLKFMVYLQKENIIDESGMPKERFSAEFPKEGPSILRIQQVVRGDSAAYFCASSPPSARNEKLFFGSGTQLSVL.

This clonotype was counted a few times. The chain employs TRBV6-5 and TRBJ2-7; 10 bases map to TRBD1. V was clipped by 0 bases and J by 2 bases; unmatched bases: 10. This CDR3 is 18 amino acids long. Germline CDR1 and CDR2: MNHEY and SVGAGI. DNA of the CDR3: TGTGCCAGCAGTTACTCGAGAGGTCGGGACAGGGGAGCCTACGAGCAGTACTTC. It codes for CASSYSRGRDRGAYEQYF.

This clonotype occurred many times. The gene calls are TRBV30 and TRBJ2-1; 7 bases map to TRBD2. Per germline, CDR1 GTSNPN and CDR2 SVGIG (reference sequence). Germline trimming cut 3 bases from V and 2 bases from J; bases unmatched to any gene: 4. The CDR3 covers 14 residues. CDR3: CAWSAGVTYNEQFF. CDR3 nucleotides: TGTGCCTGGAGCGCGGGAGTAACCTACAATGAGCAGTTCTTC.

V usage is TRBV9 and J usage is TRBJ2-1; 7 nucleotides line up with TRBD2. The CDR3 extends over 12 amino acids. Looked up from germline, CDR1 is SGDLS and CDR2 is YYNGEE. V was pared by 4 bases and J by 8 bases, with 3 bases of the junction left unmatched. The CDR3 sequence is CASSLREYEQFF. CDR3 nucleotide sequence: TGTGCCAGCAGCTTGCGGGAGTATGAGCAGTTCTTC.

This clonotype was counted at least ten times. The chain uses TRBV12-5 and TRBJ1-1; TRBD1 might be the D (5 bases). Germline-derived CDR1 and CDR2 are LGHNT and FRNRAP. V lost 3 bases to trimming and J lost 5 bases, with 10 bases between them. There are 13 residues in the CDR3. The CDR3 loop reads CASGFSGYTEAFF. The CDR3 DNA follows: TGTGCTAGTGGTTTTTCAGGGTATACTGAAGCTTTCTTT. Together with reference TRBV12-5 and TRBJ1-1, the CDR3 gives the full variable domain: DARVTQTPRHKVTEMGQEVTMRCQPILGHNTVFWYRQTMMQGLELLAYFRNRAPLDDSGMPKDRFSAEMPDATLATLKIQPSEPRDSAVYFCASGFSGYTEAFFGQGTRLTVV.

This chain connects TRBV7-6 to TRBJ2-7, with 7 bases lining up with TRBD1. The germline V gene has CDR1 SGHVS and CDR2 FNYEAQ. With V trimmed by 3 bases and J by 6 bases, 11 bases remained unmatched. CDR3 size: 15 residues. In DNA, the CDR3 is TGTGCCAGCAGCTTGGGGACAGATCTCCGCCTCGAGCAGTACTTC. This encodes CASSLGTDLRLEQYF.